A selection of T cell receptor beta chains follows, all from one sample in a study of blood T cell repertoires in COVID-19. Repertoires were generated with immunoSEQ multiplex PCR, while TCRdb's copy carries only in-frame clones and drops some. This table holds 80,000 or so clones, approximately 78% found once. Sequencing was performed on peripheral blood. Receptors originate from a woman of 80 years or more with acute or convalescent COVID-19. CDR3s include the opening cysteine and the closing phenylalanine or tryptophan. Fields, in order: clone size, V gene, CDR3 protein. A clone size is listed for some rows: how often the clone was seen (once, few, many), or a class if it is expanded.

>once|TRBV3-1/TRBV3-2
CASSRRCPIVMQDTQYF
>NA|TRBV11-2
CASSPTGQGAYGELFF
>few|TRBV19
CASFEERWTENYGYTF
>NA|TRBV5-1
CASSREGPYEQYF
>NA|TRBV5-1
CASSTGTLDEQFF
>NA|TRBV7-3
CASSPGQGATDTQYF
>NA|TRBV6-1
CASSEDRDATF
>NA|TRBV7-9
CASSSTSQGNQPQHF
>NA|TRBV4-3
CASSQDSGSSTEAFF
>NA|TRBV6-2/TRBV6-3
CASSYSMVTSAETQYF
>NA|TRBV5-1
CASRLTDNEQFF
>few|TRBV30
CAWSSLAGFQETQYF
>NA|TRBV28
CASSITDTQYF
>NA|TRBV5-6
CASSFLKGTDPYEQYF
>NA|TRBV6-5
CASRGSGQGYEQYF
>once|TRBV21-1
CASSLQGAGGNTIYF
>once|TRBV3-1/TRBV3-2
CASSQERLGGYTF
>NA|TRBV11-3
CASSQFGTVNEQYF
>NA|TRBV20-1
CSFTNTEAFF
>NA|TRBV11-2
CASSSFTGGATDTQYF
>NA|TRBV27
CASRRRVTDTQYF
>NA|TRBV5-4
CASSSGQGQPLHF